This T cell receptor (beta chain) was recovered during a study of cytomegalovirus exposure and HLA in healthy donors. PCR was performed using 60 Vbeta and 13 Jbeta primers. Profiling relied on immunoSEQ multiplex PCR, and the TCRdb table lists in-frame clones only, not all of them. The sample lists roughly 130,000 clones; around 90% were seen once. The sequencing input was PBMCs. The source of this sequence is a woman in her 40s in good health and CMV-seronegative.

The CDR3, as DNA: TGTGCTACGGCCCCCGGGACAGGGGGCGAGCAGTACTTC. It codes for CATAPGTGGEQYF. The chain links TRBV30 to TRBJ2-7; 11 positions agree with TRBD1. Germline V gene lookup returns CDR1 GTSNPN and CDR2 SVGIG (reference sequence). This CDR3 comprises 13 residues.